The following is a T cell receptor (beta chain) sequence with its context. What this receptor recognizes is not known. The sample holds no much larger clone one base away, and base qualities are not on file. The data were obtained in a study of radiotherapy plus CTLA-4 blockade in lung cancer listed by TCRdb under 2018. Broadly, across the study: Objective responses occurred in 15% to 20% of enrolled patients, and just over 30% achieved disease control.

Via the germline V gene, CDR1 is LGHNA and CDR2 YSLEER. CDR3 length: 14 amino acids, cysteine to phenylalanine. Just the 42-base CDR3 DNA is kept, in frame starting at base 1. V drops 3 bases and J drops 8 bases, leaving 16 bases in between. The study tested focal radiation therapy combined with CTLA-4 blockade (ipilimumab) in patients with chemo-refractory metastatic non-small-cell lung cancer. The protocol used for the library was the immunoSEQ multiplex PCR assay. TCRdb took over this immuneACCESS table, retaining in-frame rearrangements with V and J assigned. Such tables are incomplete; in checked studies, under half of the missing clones stem from an unresolved V gene, and the remainder is unexplained. The sample has about 76,000 clones on record, 78% of them singletons. The ten largest clonotypes hold approximately 22% of the sample. What the authors observed across the whole study: Early dynamic changes in blood T cell clones, together with increased serum interferon-beta after radiation, were reported as the strongest predictors of response. After treatment with radiotherapy and ipilimumab, TCR clones that came from tumors expanded in the peripheral blood.

This receptor was taken from a human donor with non-small cell lung cancer whose response to radiotherapy plus ipilimumab could not be evaluated. Some clones in this sample may be carry-over from other donors' samples. The sequence is built from TRBV4-3 and TRBJ1-1; the D gene is possibly TRBD1, with 6 bases matching. Specimen: peripheral blood, collected from a patient treated with radiotherapy plus ipilimumab. The encoded CDR3 is CASSHSTGTGEAFF. The DNA sequence is as follows: TGCGCCAGCAGCCACTCAACAGGGACCGGCGAAGCTTTCTTT.